This TCR beta chain was profiled in a study of cytomegalovirus exposure and HLA in healthy donors. Primers for the PCR totalled 60 Vbeta and 13 Jbeta. Data came from immunoSEQ multiplex PCR; TCRdb stores just in-frame clones and leaves some out. The data contain under 200,000 clones, approximately 84% of them singletons. This CDR3 contains 13 residues. V dropped 2 bases and J dropped 4 bases, with 6 bases sitting between them. Germline V CDR1 and CDR2: SGHNT, YENEEA. Study conclusions and caveats: There were a few CMV-associated chains whose specificity for CMV antigens was confirmed in vitro. A previous analysis found most TCR beta V segments productive roughly 87% or roughly 30% of the time. The authors later linked a missense DCLRE1C variant to TCR beta V- and J-gene trimming.

As for this clone: Its matching antigen is unknown.

This rearrangement joins TRBV11-3 to TRBJ2-1, with unresolved D. The material sequenced was PBMCs. This receptor was identified in a male donor in good health and CMV-seropositive. The CDR3 bases are TGTGCCAGCAGCTTATCACTATACAATGAGCAGTTCTTC. This encodes CASSLSLYNEQFF.